This passage covers 25 T cell receptor beta chains from one sample sequenced in a study of PD-L1 blockade in urothelial cancer. Profiled with immunoSEQ multiplex PCR; TCRdb holds only in-frame clones, not every one. The data hold approximately 79,000 clones, with roughly 87% observed a single time. The source was PBMCs, collected around atezolizumab (anti-PD-L1) treatment. These receptors were taken from a woman in her 70s with urothelial cancer.

A single count supports this clone. This rearrangement joins TRBV4-2 to TRBJ2-1; D is perhaps TRBD2 (6 bases). CDR3 length equals 19 residues. The germline V gene encodes CDR1 LGHNA and CDR2 YNFKEQ. Deletions cut 0 bases from V and 0 bases from J, with 18 bases between. As DNA, the CDR3 is TGTGCCAGCAGCCAAGATCTTATTATCGGGAGATCCTCCTACAATGAGCAGTTCTTC. This sequence encodes CASSQDLIIGRSSYNEQFF.

In DNA form, the CDR3 reads TGCGCCAGCAGCTTGCCGGGACAGTCCTATGGCTACACCTTC. This gives the protein CASSLPGQSYGYTF. The chain links TRBV5-1 to TRBJ1-2; TRBD1 agrees at 7 bases. The CDR3 runs to 14 residues. The ends lost 1 base at V and 4 bases at J; junction bases unmatched: 4. The germline V gene has CDR1 SGHRS and CDR2 YFSETQ.

The V gene is TRBV5-1, the J gene TRBJ2-1, with D possibly being TRBD1 (6 bases). Germline V gene sequence: CDR1 SGHRS, CDR2 YFSETQ. CDR3 length equals 14 residues. Trimming shortened V by 1 base and J by 6 bases, and 11 bases separated the two germline ends. This chain's CDR3 is CASSLQTGSNEQFF. For the CDR3, the DNA is TGCGCCAGCAGCTTGCAAACAGGGAGCAATGAGCAGTTCTTC.

V usage is TRBV30 and J usage is TRBJ1-2, with 10 bases lining up with TRBD1. The CDR3 has 17 residues. Germline CDR1 and CDR2: GTSNPN and SVGIG (reference sequence). V dropped 3 bases and J dropped 5; count of bases not matched to a gene: 15. The chain's CDR3 is CAWRMLFGTGEIYGYTF. The CDR3 bases are TGTGCCTGGAGGATGTTGTTTGGGACAGGGGAAATATATGGCTACACCTTC.

This sequence joins TRBV4-2 and TRBJ1-6; D gene unclear. Trimming took off 2 bases at V and 10 bases at J, with 15 bases between the two ends. Germline V gives CDR1 LGHNA, CDR2 YNFKEQ. CDR3 length: 15 residues. The CDR3 bases are TGTGCCAGCAGCCAACCGCGGGATGAGGGCTCACCCCTCCACTTT. Translating gives CASSQPRDEGSPLHF.

A single count supports this clone. The rearrangement uses TRBV27 and TRBJ2-6; D gene ambiguous. CDR1 is MNHEY, CDR2 SMNVEV, per germline (reference sequence). CDR3 size: 16 residues. Trimming took 3 bases from V and 2 from J, leaving 11 bases between them. CDR3 sequence (DNA): TGTGCCAGCAGTTTCAACAGCAACCCTGGGGCCAACGTCCTGACTTTC. It yields the protein CASSFNSNPGANVLTF.

The V and J genes are TRBV27 and TRBJ1-1; perhaps TRBD1 as D (6 bases). The germline gives CDR1 MNHEY, CDR2 SMNVEV (reference sequence). This CDR3 contains 15 residues. V was cut by 1 base and J by 4 bases, with 13 bases left in between. The chain's CDR3 is CASSLYPGEGTEAFF. The CDR3 bases are TGTGCCAGCAGTTTATACCCAGGGGAGGGCACTGAAGCTTTCTTT.

V is TRBV7-6 and J is TRBJ1-1; a weak D match, TRBD1 (5 bases). The V gene lost 6 bases and the J gene lost 5 bases, with 13 bases spanning the gap. The germline CDR1 and CDR2 sequences are SGHVS and FNYEAQ. The CDR3 spans 13 residues. CDR3 in amino acids: CASSRTGGTEAFF. The DNA of the CDR3 is TGTGCCAGCAGTCGTACAGGTGGGACTGAAGCTTTCTTT.

This chain connects TRBV14 to TRBJ2-7; 8 bases map to TRBD1. After removal of 1 base from V and 5 bases from J, the junction contained 4 bases not matched to a gene. Per germline, CDR1 SGHDN and CDR2 FVKESK. The length of the CDR3 is 14 residues. The CDR3 DNA reads TGTGCCAGCAGCCAAGGGACAGGGCTGGACGAGCAGTACTTC. Translation: CASSQGTGLDEQYF.

This clone was found once. The V call is TRBV4-2, the J call TRBJ1-2, with 7 nucleotides matching TRBD1. Germline assignment: CDR1 LGHNA and CDR2 YNFKEQ. CDR3 length: 14 amino acids. V was clipped by 0 bases and J by 4 bases; unmatched bases: 2. CDR3 in DNA: TGTGCCAGCAGCCAAGAACAGGGGATCTATGGCTACACCTTC. This gives the protein CASSQEQGIYGYTF.

The V call is TRBV7-9, the J call TRBJ2-1, with 16 positions matching TRBD2. CDR1 and CDR2 (germline): SEHNR, FQNEAQ (reference sequence). Trimming took 3 bases from V and 7 from J; bases not matched to a gene: 3. The CDR3 spans 16 residues. Here the CDR3 reads CASSLGGLAGGNEQFF. The CDR3 nucleotides read TGTGCCAGCAGCTTGGGGGGACTAGCGGGAGGGAATGAGCAGTTCTTC.

This clone was observed a few times. The chain joins TRBV5-6 to TRBJ1-4; maybe TRBD1 (5 bases). CDR1 and CDR2 (germline): SGHDT, YYEEEE. Trimming took 4 bases from V and 0 from J, leaving 16 bases between them. This CDR3 is 17 amino acids long. CDR3 sequence reads: CASSRQTTPATNEKLFF. The CDR3 bases are TGTGCCAGCAGCCGACAGACAACGCCGGCAACTAATGAAAAACTGTTTTTT.

The CDR3 reads CASSLSGGPGATQYF. The CDR3 nucleotides read TGTGCCAGCAGCTTATCGGGGGGGCCCGGTGCTACGCAGTATTTT. The gene calls are TRBV13 and TRBJ2-3, with 8 bases matching TRBD2. The V segment lost 2 bases and the J segment 8 bases; nucleotides outside the gene matches: 9. CDR1 and CDR2 from the germline V gene are PRHDT and FYEKMQ (reference sequence). CDR3 length: 15 amino acids.

The chain links TRBV19 to TRBJ2-1; 10 nucleotides line up with TRBD2. The CDR3 runs 15 residues. V was clipped by 3 bases and J by 5 bases; unmatched bases: 4. Per the germline V gene, CDR1 is LNHDA and CDR2 is SQIVND (reference sequence). The CDR3: CASSMPSGSHNEQFF. The DNA for the CDR3 is TGTGCCAGTAGTATGCCTAGCGGGAGCCACAATGAGCAGTTCTTC.

This chain uses TRBV10-3 with TRBJ2-7; D gene unclear. V shed 2 bases and J shed 0 bases, with 8 bases lying between them. The CDR3 consists of 14 residues. CDR1 and CDR2 from the germline V gene are ENHRY and SYGVKD. As DNA, the CDR3 is TGTGCCATCAGTGAGCCAACGAGCTCCTACGAGCAGTACTTC. It yields the protein CAISEPTSSYEQYF.

This clone was counted once. V usage is TRBV14 and J usage is TRBJ2-2, with TRBD1 matching 9 bases. CDR3 length equals 15 residues. Germline lookup yields CDR1 SGHDN and CDR2 FVKESK. With 4 bases clipped from V and 5 bases from J, the junction kept 5 bases outside the gene matches. This chain's CDR3 is CASSRGTGWTGELFF. The CDR3 DNA reads as TGTGCCAGCAGCCGGGGGACAGGGTGGACCGGGGAGCTGTTTTTT.

V and J are TRBV18 and TRBJ1-2, with unresolved D. From germline, CDR1 is KGHSH and CDR2 LQKENI. Trimming cost V 1 base and J 2 bases, with 11 bases left between them. The CDR3 is 15 residues long. CDR3 bases: TGTGCCAGCTCACCACGAGAGGGATACAACTATGGCTACACCTTC. The encoded protein is CASSPREGYNYGYTF.

The J gene is TRBJ1-1, the V gene TRBV6-1; D is unclear. Germline values: CDR1 MNHNS, CDR2 SASEGT. Between the trimmed V and J ends, which lost 3 bases and 1 base, there was a span of 9 bases. This CDR3 comprises 14 residues. CDR3 region: CASSEAHPNTEAFF. Here the CDR3 DNA reads TGTGCCAGCAGTGAGGCACACCCGAACACTGAAGCTTTCTTT.

The chain recombines TRBV7-2 with TRBJ1-2; tentative D call: TRBD1 (6 bases). Germline CDR1 is SGHTA and CDR2 is FQGNSA. The V gene lost 1 base and the J gene lost 1 base, with 13 bases spanning the gap. This CDR3 spans 16 amino acids. In nucleotides, the CDR3 is TGTGCCAGCAGCTTAGGGGTACAGGGATTTAACTATGGCTACACCTTC. It encodes CASSLGVQGFNYGYTF.

The CDR3 DNA reads as TGTGCCAGCAGTGCCGGGACAGGGGCCACAGATACGCAGTATTTT. It translates to CASSAGTGATDTQYF. V usage is TRBV6-5 and J usage is TRBJ2-3; 10 bases map to TRBD1. V shed 5 bases, J shed 2 bases, and the junction held 4 bases outside the gene matches. The V gene's germline CDR1 is MNHEY and CDR2 SVGAGI. CDR3 size: 15 residues.

Worth noting for this clone: Other DNA variants within this sample encode the same CDR3. The rearrangement uses TRBV18 and TRBJ2-7; tentative D call: TRBD1 (5 bases). The germline V gene has CDR1 KGHSH and CDR2 LQKENI. The CDR3 length is 14 residues. V was cut by 0 bases and J by 4 bases, with 10 bases left in between. The CDR3 loop reads CASSPPDRPYEQYF. DNA for the CDR3: TGTGCCAGCTCACCACCCGACAGACCATACGAGCAGTACTTC.

The V gene is TRBV5-1, the J gene TRBJ2-7, with 11 bases fitting TRBD1. The germline V gene has CDR1 SGHRS and CDR2 YFSETQ. V lost 4 bases, J lost 3 bases, and 3 bases stayed unmatched. The CDR3 spans 14 residues. CDR3 sequence reads: CASSRTGGDYEQYF. DNA of the CDR3: TGCGCCAGCAGCCGGACAGGGGGCGACTACGAGCAGTACTTC.

This sequence joins TRBV4-3 and TRBJ2-5; TRBD2 is a possible D gene (5 bases). V was cut by 1 base and J by 4 bases, with 19 bases left in between. This CDR3 has 17 amino acids. Germline CDR1 LGHNA, CDR2 YSLEER. CDR3 nucleotide sequence: TGCGCCAGCAGCCAAGGGCCTGCAACTAGTCTCTCAGAGACCCAGTACTTC. Its protein product is CASSQGPATSLSETQYF.

V is TRBV5-6 and J is TRBJ2-2; 13 nucleotides line up with TRBD2. The germline gives CDR1 SGHDT, CDR2 YYEEEE. V gave up 4 bases and J gave up 7 bases; unmatched junction bases: 7. The CDR3 sequence is 16 residues long. The CDR3 sequence is CASSGGLAGVVGELFF. The CDR3 bases are TGTGCCAGCAGCGGCGGACTAGCGGGAGTGGTCGGGGAGCTGTTTTTT.

V gene TRBV4-3 combines with J gene TRBJ2-1; 12 bases are a match to TRBD2. The germline V gene has CDR1 LGHNA and CDR2 YSLEER. V lost 2 bases and J lost 3; bases outside the gene matches: 2. The CDR3 covers 16 residues. CDR3 bases: TGCGCCAGCAGCCAACAACTAGCGGGGGGCTACAATGAGCAGTTCTTC. Translating it yields CASSQQLAGGYNEQFF.